This T cell receptor (beta chain) came from a study of blood T cell repertoires in COVID-19. Study background: T cells, B-cell-depleted T cells, or PBMCs provided the cDNA or gDNA that served as material.

The CDR3 has 12 amino acids. Germline CDR1 and CDR2: MNHEY and SVGAGI. Everyone who took part was about 18 to 90 years old, and they came from about 25 US areas. Which cohort a participant joined came from the clinical history participants gave. Notes on this clone: At one of its ends the junction is not consistent with the germline gene, which may arise from a read error.

Per the original data handling: Reference gene primers were amplified, and this amplification served to estimate nucleated cell counts. The assay was immunoSEQ multiplex PCR, and TCRdb's table has in-frame clones only and misses some. That table supplies the V and J calls and clone size; D and trimming were determined from the DNA. The sample has over 350,000 clones, about 86% seen once. The TCR was taken from a woman aged 50 to 65 who had recovered from COVID-19. What was sequenced was PBMCs or T cells enriched from blood (not recorded which). The chain recombines TRBV6-5 with TRBJ2-1; weak D call: TRBD2 (5 bases). The CDR3 reads CASTGTYNEQFF. Written as DNA, the CDR3 is TGTGCGAGCACCGGGACCTACAATGAGCAGTTCTTC.